This TCR beta chain appears in the sequencing data of a study of CD8 T cells in ankylosing spondylitis. This CDR3 contains 16 residues. Between the trimmed V and J ends, which lost 1 base and 2 bases, there was a span of 13 bases. Looked up from germline, CDR1 is SGHDN and CDR2 is FVKESK. In the case of this clonotype: The antigen remains unidentified.

A quantitative 5'-RACE method, one with molecular barcodes, was used to make TCR beta libraries. TCRdb recomputed calls from the 5' RACE reads with MiXCR, one row per CDR3 protein. The table lists 160,000 or so distinct CDR3 sequences, approximately 10% of them singletons. Study results and caveats: Made up of eight highly homologous variants, a TCR beta motif appeared characteristic of ankylosing spondylitis blood. Disease-linked clones bore a CD8+ phenotype and were relatively rare in peripheral blood. Disease-linked clones reportedly concentrated significantly in matched ankylosing spondylitis synovial fluid.

The source material was blood, either unsorted or a sorted T cell fraction (not recorded which). This TCR came from a female donor with ankylosing spondylitis or in good health (not recorded which). This chain connects TRBV14 to TRBJ2-3; D call uncertain. CDR3 loop: CASSQVRLSHTDTQYF. DNA of the CDR3: TGTGCCAGCAGCCAAGTGCGTCTATCCCACACAGATACGCAGTATTTT.